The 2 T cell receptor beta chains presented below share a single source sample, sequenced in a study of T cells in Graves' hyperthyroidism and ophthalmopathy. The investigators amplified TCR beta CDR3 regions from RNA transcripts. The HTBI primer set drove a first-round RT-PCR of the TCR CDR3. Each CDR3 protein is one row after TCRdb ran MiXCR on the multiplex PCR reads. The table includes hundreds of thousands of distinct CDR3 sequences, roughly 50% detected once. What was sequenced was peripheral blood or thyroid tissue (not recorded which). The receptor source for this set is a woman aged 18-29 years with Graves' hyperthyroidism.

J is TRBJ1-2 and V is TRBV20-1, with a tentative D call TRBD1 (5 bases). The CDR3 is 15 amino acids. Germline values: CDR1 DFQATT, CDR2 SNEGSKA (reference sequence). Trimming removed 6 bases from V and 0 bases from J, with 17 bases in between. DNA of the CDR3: TGCAGTGCGCGATCTCAGTGGGGACCTAACTATGGCTACACCTTC. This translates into CSARSQWGPNYGYTF.

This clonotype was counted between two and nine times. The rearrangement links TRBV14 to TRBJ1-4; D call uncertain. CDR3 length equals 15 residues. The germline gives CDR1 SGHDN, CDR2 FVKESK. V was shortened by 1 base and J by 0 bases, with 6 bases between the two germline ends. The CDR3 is CASSQVRATNEKLFF. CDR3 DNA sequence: TGTGCCAGCAGCCAAGTGCGTGCAACTAATGAAAAACTGTTTTTT.